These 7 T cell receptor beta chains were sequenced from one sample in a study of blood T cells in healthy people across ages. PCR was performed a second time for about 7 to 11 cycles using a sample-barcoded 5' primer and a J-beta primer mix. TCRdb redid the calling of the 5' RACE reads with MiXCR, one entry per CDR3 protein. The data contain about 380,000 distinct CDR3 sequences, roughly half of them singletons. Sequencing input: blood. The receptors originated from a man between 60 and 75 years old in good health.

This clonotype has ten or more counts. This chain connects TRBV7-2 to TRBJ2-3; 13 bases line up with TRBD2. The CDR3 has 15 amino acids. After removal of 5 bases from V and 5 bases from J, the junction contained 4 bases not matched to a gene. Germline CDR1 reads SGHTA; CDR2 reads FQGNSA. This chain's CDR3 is CASSPRTSGRDTQYF. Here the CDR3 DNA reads TGTGCCAGCAGCCCCAGGACTAGCGGGAGAGATACGCAGTATTTT.

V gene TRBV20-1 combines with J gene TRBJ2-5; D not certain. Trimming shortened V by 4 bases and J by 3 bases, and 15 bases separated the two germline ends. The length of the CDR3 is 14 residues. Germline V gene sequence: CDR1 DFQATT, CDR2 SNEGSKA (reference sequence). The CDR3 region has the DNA TGCAGTGCTACAGATCGGGCGAAGAAAGAGACCCAGTACTTC. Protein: CSATDRAKKETQYF.

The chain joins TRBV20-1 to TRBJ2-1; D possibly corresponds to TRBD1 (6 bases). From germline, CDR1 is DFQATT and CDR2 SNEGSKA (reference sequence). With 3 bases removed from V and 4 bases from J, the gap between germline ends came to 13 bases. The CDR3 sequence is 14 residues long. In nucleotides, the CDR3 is TGCAGTGCTAGGCATTCGGGACAATACAATGAGCAGTTCTTC. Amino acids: CSARHSGQYNEQFF.

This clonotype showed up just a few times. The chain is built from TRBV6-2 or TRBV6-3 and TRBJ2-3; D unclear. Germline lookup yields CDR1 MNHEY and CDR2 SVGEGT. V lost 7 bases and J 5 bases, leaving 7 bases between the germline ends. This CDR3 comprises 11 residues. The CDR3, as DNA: TGTGCCAGCACCAACGTAGATACGCAGTATTTT. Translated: CASTNVDTQYF.

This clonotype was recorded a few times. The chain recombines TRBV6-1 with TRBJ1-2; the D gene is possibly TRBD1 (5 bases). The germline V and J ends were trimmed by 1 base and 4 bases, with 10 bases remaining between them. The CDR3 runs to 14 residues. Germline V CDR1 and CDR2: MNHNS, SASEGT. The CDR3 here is CASSEDRQGYGYTF. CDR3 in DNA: TGTGCCAGCAGTGAAGATCGGCAGGGCTATGGCTACACCTTC.

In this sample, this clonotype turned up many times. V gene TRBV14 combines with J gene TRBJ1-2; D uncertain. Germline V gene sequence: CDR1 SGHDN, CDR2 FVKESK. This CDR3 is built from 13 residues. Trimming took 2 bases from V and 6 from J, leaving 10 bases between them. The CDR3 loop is CASSQPPSNGYTF. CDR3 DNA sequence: TGTGCCAGCAGCCAACCCCCTTCTAATGGCTACACCTTC.

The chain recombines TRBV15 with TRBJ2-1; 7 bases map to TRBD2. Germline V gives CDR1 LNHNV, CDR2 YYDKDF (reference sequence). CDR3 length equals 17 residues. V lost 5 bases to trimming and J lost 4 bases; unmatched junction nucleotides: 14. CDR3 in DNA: TGTGCCACCAGCCTGGCCCCCCGGGGAGGGAAATACAATGAGCAGTTCTTC. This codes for CATSLAPRGGKYNEQFF.